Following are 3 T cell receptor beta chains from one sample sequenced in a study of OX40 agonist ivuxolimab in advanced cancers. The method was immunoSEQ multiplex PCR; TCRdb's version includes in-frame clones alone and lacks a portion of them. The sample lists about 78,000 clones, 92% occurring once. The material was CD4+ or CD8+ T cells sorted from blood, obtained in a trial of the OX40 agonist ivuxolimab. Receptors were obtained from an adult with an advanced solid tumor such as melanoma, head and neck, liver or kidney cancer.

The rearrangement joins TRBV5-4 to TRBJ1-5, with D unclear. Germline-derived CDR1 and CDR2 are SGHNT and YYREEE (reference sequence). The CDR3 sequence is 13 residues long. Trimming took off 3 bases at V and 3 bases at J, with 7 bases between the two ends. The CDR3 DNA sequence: TGTGCCAGCAGCTCCGGGAACAATCAGCCCCAGCATTTT. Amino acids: CASSSGNNQPQHF.

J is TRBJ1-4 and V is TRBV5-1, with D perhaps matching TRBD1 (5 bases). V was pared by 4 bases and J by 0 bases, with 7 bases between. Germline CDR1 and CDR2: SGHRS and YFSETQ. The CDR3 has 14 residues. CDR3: CASSPGATNEKLFF. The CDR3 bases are TGCGCCAGCAGCCCGGGGGCAACTAATGAAAAACTGTTTTTT. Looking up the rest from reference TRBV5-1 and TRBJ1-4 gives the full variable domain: KAGVTQTPRYLIKTRGQQVTLSCSPISGHRSVSWYQQTPGQGLQFLFEYFSETQRNKGNFPGRFSGRQFSNSRSEMNVSTLELGDSALYLCASSPGATNEKLFFGSGTQLSVL.

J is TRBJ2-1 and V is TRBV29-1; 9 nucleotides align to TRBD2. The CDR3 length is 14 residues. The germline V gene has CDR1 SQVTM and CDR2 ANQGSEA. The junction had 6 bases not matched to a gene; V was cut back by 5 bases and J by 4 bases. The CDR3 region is CSVSSGGIYNEQFF. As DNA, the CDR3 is TGCAGCGTTTCGAGCGGGGGGATTTACAATGAGCAGTTCTTC.